This T cell receptor beta chain was identified during a study of PD-1 blockade in classical Hodgkin lymphoma. Unmatched junction bases numbered 9, after V lost 0 bases and J lost 0 bases. The CDR3 sequence is 19 residues long. Germline V CDR1 and CDR2: SGHDN, FVKESK. Relapse after autologous stem cell transplantation occurred in every patient, and brentuximab vedotin exposure varied. Measured with immunoSEQ multiplex PCR; TCRdb has only the in-frame clones, and not every one. The table shows more than 140,000 clones, with approximately 80% occurring only once. This material consisted of peripheral blood mononuclear cells (PBMCs), taken before the second cycle of nivolumab. The clonotype comes from a human donor with classical Hodgkin lymphoma. The J gene is TRBJ2-1, the V gene TRBV14, with 9 bases that match TRBD2. CDR3 amino acids: CASSQDWLAGYSSYNEQFF. The CDR3 coding sequence is TGTGCCAGCAGCCAAGACTGGCTAGCGGGATACAGCTCCTACAATGAGCAGTTCTTC.